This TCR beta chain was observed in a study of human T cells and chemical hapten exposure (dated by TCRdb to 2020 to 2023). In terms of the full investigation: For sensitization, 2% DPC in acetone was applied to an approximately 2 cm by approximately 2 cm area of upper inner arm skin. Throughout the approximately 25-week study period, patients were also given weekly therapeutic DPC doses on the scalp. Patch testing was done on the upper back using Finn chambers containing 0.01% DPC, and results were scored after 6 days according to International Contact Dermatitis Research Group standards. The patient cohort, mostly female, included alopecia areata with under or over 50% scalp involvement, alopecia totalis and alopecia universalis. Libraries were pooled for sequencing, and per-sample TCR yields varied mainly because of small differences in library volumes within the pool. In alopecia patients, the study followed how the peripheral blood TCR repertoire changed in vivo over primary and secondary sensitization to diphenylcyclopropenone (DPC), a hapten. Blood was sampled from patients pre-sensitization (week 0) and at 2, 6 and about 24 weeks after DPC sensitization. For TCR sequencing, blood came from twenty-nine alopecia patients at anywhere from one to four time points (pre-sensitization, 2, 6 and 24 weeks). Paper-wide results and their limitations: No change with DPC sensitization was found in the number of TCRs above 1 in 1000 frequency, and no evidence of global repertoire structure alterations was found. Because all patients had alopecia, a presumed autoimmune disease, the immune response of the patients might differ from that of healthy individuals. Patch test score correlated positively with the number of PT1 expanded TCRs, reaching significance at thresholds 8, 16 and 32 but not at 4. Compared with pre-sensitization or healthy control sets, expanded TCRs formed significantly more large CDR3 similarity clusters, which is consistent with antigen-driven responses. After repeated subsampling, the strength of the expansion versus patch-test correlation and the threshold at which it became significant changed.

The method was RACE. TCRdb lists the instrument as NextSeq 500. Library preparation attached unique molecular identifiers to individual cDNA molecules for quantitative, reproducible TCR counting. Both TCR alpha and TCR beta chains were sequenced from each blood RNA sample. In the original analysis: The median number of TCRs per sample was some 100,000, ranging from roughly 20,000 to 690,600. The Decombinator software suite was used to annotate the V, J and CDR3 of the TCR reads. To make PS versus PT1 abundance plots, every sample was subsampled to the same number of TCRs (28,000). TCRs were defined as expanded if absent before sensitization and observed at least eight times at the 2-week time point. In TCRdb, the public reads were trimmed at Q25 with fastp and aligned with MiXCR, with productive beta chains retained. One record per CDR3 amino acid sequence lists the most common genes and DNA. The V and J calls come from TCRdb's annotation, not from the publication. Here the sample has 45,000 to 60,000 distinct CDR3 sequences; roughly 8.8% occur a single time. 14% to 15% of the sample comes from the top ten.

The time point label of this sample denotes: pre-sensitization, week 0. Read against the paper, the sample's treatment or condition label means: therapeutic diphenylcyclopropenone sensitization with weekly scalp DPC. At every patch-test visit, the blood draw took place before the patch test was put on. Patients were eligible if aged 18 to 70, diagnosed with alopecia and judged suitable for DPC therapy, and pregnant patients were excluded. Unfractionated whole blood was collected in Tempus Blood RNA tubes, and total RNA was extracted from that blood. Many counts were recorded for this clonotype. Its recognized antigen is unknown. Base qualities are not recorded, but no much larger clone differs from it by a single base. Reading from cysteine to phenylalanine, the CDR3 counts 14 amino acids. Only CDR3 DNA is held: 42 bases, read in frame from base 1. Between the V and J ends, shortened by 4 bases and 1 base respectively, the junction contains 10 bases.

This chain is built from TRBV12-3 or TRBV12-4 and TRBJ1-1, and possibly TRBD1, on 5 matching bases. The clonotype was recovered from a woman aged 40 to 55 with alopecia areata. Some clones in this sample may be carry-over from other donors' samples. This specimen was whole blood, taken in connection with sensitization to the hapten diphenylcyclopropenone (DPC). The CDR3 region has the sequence CASSSDKRNTEAFF. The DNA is TGTGCCAGCAGTTCGGACAAAAGGAACACTGAAGCTTTCTTT.